This T cell receptor beta chain was observed in a study of T cell changes during pregnancy in multiple sclerosis. Generated by immunoSEQ multiplex PCR, the TCRdb table keeps only in-frame clones and is missing some. The sample lists around 57,000 clones; 90% were seen once. Germline loops: CDR1 SGHAT, CDR2 FQNNGV. The V gene lost 2 bases and the J gene lost 7 bases, with 11 bases spanning the gap. The CDR3 has 14 residues. The sample consisted of peripheral blood, taken in the third trimester of pregnancy. This clonotype originated in a female donor in good health, enrolled as a control in a pregnancy study. The chain has TRBV11-2 and TRBJ1-4; D is perhaps TRBD1 (5 bases). CDR3 nucleotide sequence: TGTGCCAGCAGCTTACGTCAGCAGGGTGAAAAACTGTTTTTT. Amino acids: CASSLRQQGEKLFF.